The 24 T cell receptor beta chains listed next were all sequenced from one sample in a study of shared clonotypes between healthy human individuals. TCRdb's copy holds only in-frame clones and misses some; the assay was immunoSEQ multiplex PCR. This sample has 450,000 to 550,000 clones, with 70% to 80% found just once. The sequenced sample was PBMCs. Receptor source: a woman in her forties in good health. Some clones in this sample may be carry-over from other donors' samples.

The genes are TRBV7-2 and TRBJ2-7; TRBD1 matches 8 bases. With V trimmed by 4 bases and J by 3 bases, 11 bases remained unmatched. Germline CDR1 is SGHTA and CDR2 is FQGNSA. The CDR3 covers 16 residues. CDR3 nucleotide sequence: TGTGCCAGCAGCTCTTATAGGTACAGGGGGAACTACGAGCAGTACTTC. Protein product: CASSSYRYRGNYEQYF.

The V gene is TRBV7-7, the J gene TRBJ1-1, with D unclear. Between the trimmed V and J ends, which lost 3 bases and 5 bases, there was a span of 10 bases. CDR1 and CDR2 from the germline V gene are SSHAT and FNYEAQ (reference sequence). This CDR3 contains 13 residues. The CDR3, as DNA: TGTGCCAGCAGCTTCAGAGTTGGTACTGAAGCTTTCTTT. Translation gives CASSFRVGTEAFF.

The V call is TRBV5-1, the J call TRBJ1-1; no definite D call. Between the trimmed V and J ends, which lost 5 bases and 0 bases, there was a span of 11 bases. Germline V CDR1 and CDR2: SGHRS, YFSETQ. CDR3 length: 14 amino acids. The DNA for the CDR3 is TGCGCCAGCAGGAACAGCCACATGAACACTGAAGCTTTCTTT. Protein: CASRNSHMNTEAFF.

This clone was detected once. The chain has TRBV5-1 and TRBJ1-2, with D possibly matching TRBD1 (6 bases). V was trimmed by 4 bases and J by 4 bases, leaving 14 bases between them. The CDR3 has 14 amino acids. From germline, CDR1 is SGHRS and CDR2 YFSETQ. The CDR3 DNA reads TGCGCCAGCAGCACGGACAGCGGGGGCTATGGCTACACCTTC. It specifies CASSTDSGGYGYTF.

The chain employs TRBV20-1 and TRBJ2-5; D gene unclear. The CDR3 covers 11 residues. V was clipped by 6 bases and J by 5 bases, with 10 bases between them. CDR1 is DFQATT, CDR2 SNEGSKA, per germline (reference sequence). In DNA, the CDR3 is TGCAGTGCCACCCGACGGGAGACCCAGTACTTC. This translates into CSATRRETQYF.

V and J are TRBV6-5 and TRBJ2-1; 9 bases align to TRBD2. The CDR3 runs 15 residues. Germline V gene sequence: CDR1 MNHEY, CDR2 SVGAGI. Trimming at V came to 4 bases and at J to 2 bases, leaving 3 bases not matched to a gene. CDR3 sequence: CASSSSGRTYNEQFF. CDR3 nucleotide sequence: TGTGCCAGCAGTTCGAGCGGGAGGACCTACAATGAGCAGTTCTTC.

The rearrangement joins TRBV2 to TRBJ2-1, with D perhaps matching TRBD2 (7 bases). The V end was cut by 1 base, the J end by 13 bases, with 11 bases between. Germline CDR1 is SNHLY and CDR2 is FYNNEI. CDR3 length equals 12 residues. DNA of the CDR3: TGTGCCAGCAGTGAAGAGGGGGAGGGCCAGTTCTTC. Its protein is CASSEEGEGQFF.

For this clone: This sample includes further DNA sequences coding for the same CDR3. V and J are TRBV5-1 and TRBJ2-2; TRBD1 agrees at 9 bases. CDR3 size: 15 residues. V lost 4 bases and J lost 5; bases outside the gene matches: 6. Germline V gene lookup returns CDR1 SGHRS and CDR2 YFSETQ. This CDR3 reads CASSLTGGATGELFF. The CDR3 DNA reads TGCGCCAGCAGCCTTACAGGGGGCGCGACCGGGGAGCTGTTTTTT.

The chain joins TRBV7-2 to TRBJ2-7, with 8 bases aligning to TRBD2. CDR1 and CDR2 (germline): SGHTA, FQGNSA. The CDR3 is 12 residues long. Trimming cost V 3 bases and J 6 bases; bases outside gene matches: 1. The CDR3 protein is CASSFTSGEQYF. CDR3 nucleotides: TGTGCCAGCAGCTTTACTAGCGGCGAGCAGTACTTC.

This clone was recorded a few times. The chain links TRBV11-2 to TRBJ2-5, with 9 bases lining up with TRBD1. Germline CDR1 SGHAT, CDR2 FQNNGV. The V and J ends lost 5 bases and 1 base, in that order; junction bases with no gene match: 2. CDR3 length: 14 residues. CDR3 protein: CASSQQGAQETQYF. CDR3 coding DNA: TGTGCCAGCAGCCAACAGGGGGCCCAAGAGACCCAGTACTTC.

This rearrangement joins TRBV6-5 to TRBJ2-1; D may be TRBD1 (6 bases). V was cut by 5 bases and J by 0 bases, with 11 bases left in between. Germline assignment: CDR1 MNHEY and CDR2 SVGAGI. The CDR3 extends over 15 amino acids. The CDR3 nucleotides are TGTGCCAGCAGTACGGGACATAGCTCCTACAATGAGCAGTTCTTC. This encodes CASSTGHSSYNEQFF.

The chain uses TRBV7-3 and TRBJ2-3, with D possibly matching TRBD2 (5 bases). Germline assignment: CDR1 SGHTA and CDR2 FQGTGA. This CDR3 region has 15 residues. V dropped 0 bases and J dropped 0 bases, with 7 bases sitting between them. CDR3 bases: TGTGCCAGCAGCTTAACGGGCGGGAGCACAGATACGCAGTATTTT. It translates to CASSLTGGSTDTQYF.

Here the CDR3 reads CASSLGERNSPLHF. The CDR3 region has the DNA TGCGCCAGCAGCTTGGGGGAAAGGAATTCACCCCTCCACTTT. The chain joins TRBV5-1 to TRBJ1-6; D unresolved. The V end lost 0 bases, the J end lost 7 bases, and 8 bases lay between the germline ends. Germline CDR1 and CDR2: SGHRS and YFSETQ. The CDR3 is 14 amino acids.

The chain carries TRBV5-3 and TRBJ2-7; 7 nucleotides match TRBD2. TRBV5-3 is noted as an ORF with a role that remains uncertain. The junction had 13 bases not matched to a gene; V was cut back by 4 bases and J by 6 bases. The length of the CDR3 is 15 residues. CDR3 coding DNA: TGTGCCAGAAGCCCCGGACTAGTTGTCGCCTCCGAGCAGTACTTC. This gives the protein CARSPGLVVASEQYF.

This sequence joins TRBV5-1 and TRBJ2-5, with D perhaps matching TRBD2 (5 bases). The J call may be faulty, since TRBJ2-7 better matches the DNA end. CDR3 length equals 13 residues. CDR1 and CDR2 from the germline V gene are SGHRS and YFSETQ. The CDR3 DNA follows: TGCGCCAGCGGGCCGGAGAGGGCTTACGAGCAGTACTTC. This encodes CASGPERAYEQYF.

Only a few counts were recorded for this clone. As DNA, the CDR3 is TGTGCCAGCAGCTTGGGGACTAGCGGGACTCAGGGGTCGCAGTATTTT. It translates to CASSLGTSGTQGSQYF. The rearrangement joins TRBV7-3 to TRBJ2-3; 13 bases agree with TRBD2. Germline CDR1 SGHTA, CDR2 FQGTGA. V shed 3 bases, J shed 10 bases, and the junction held 10 bases outside the gene matches. This CDR3 is 16 amino acids long.

The chain recombines TRBV18 with TRBJ1-1; tentatively, D is TRBD1 (5 bases). CDR1 and CDR2 from the germline V gene are KGHSH and LQKENI. V dropped 5 bases and J dropped 4 bases, with 17 bases sitting between them. The CDR3 totals 15 residues. The CDR3 nucleotides are TGTGCCAGCTCATCCCGCGGGACCCCCCTCACTGAAGCTTTCTTT. As protein: CASSSRGTPLTEAFF.

The chain couples TRBV19 to TRBJ2-4; no reliable D call. This CDR3 comprises 13 residues. CDR1 is LNHDA, CDR2 SQIVND, per germline (reference sequence). V was trimmed by 4 bases and J by 1 base, leaving 5 bases between them. The CDR3 DNA reads TGTGCCAGTAGTAGGGGTGCCAAAAACATTCAGTACTTC. This sequence encodes CASSRGAKNIQYF.

The chain is built from TRBV4-3 and TRBJ2-2, with D unresolved. Trimming removed 3 bases at V and 7 bases at J, with 12 bases between. Germline loops: CDR1 LGHNA, CDR2 YSLEER. This CDR3 spans 14 amino acids. The CDR3: CASSHGGSGGELFF. DNA of the CDR3: TGCGCCAGCAGCCATGGTGGCTCGGGCGGGGAGCTGTTTTTT.

This CDR3 is CASRQGVTGGEQYF. The CDR3 DNA follows: TGTGCCAGCAGACAAGGGGTAACGGGCGGCGAGCAGTACTTC. The V gene is TRBV5-8, the J gene TRBJ2-7; a possible D gene is TRBD1 (5 bases). Trimming left V 5 bases short and J 6 bases short, with 18 bases between. Looked up from germline, CDR1 is SGHTS and CDR2 is YDEGEE. This CDR3 contains 14 residues.

Here the CDR3 reads CASSMSSYEQYF. DNA for the CDR3: TGTGCCAGCAGCATGAGCTCCTACGAGCAGTACTTC. The chain combines TRBV7-9 with TRBJ2-7; D unresolved. V dropped 5 bases and J dropped 0 bases, with 5 bases sitting between them. The length of the CDR3 is 12 residues. Per the germline V gene, CDR1 is SEHNR and CDR2 is FQNEAQ (reference sequence).

This clone was recorded only once. The chain uses TRBV5-1 and TRBJ2-2; no clear D gene. CDR3 length equals 15 residues. Looked up from germline, CDR1 is SGHRS and CDR2 is YFSETQ. V was clipped by 0 bases and J by 6 bases, with 12 bases between them. The CDR3 spells CASSLGPMGSGELFF. The DNA of the CDR3 is TGCGCCAGCAGCTTGGGCCCGATGGGGTCCGGGGAGCTGTTTTTT.

The rearrangement links TRBV27 to TRBJ2-7, with D maybe TRBD1 (5 bases). Trimming stripped 3 bases from V and 6 bases from J, with 18 bases between. Per germline, CDR1 MNHEY and CDR2 SMNVEV (reference sequence). This CDR3 is 15 amino acids long. The CDR3 bases are TGTGCCAGCAGTTTGGGCAGGGTCGGTGACGGCGAGCAGTACTTC. It translates to CASSLGRVGDGEQYF.

The chain employs TRBV5-5 and TRBJ2-3, with D unresolved. From germline, CDR1 is SGHKS and CDR2 YYEKEE (reference sequence). V gave up 0 bases and J gave up 2 bases, with 10 bases separating them. The length of the CDR3 is 15 residues. The CDR3 sequence: CASSLEGRPTDTQYF. The CDR3 nucleotides read TGTGCCAGCAGCTTGGAGGGCAGGCCCACAGATACGCAGTATTTT.